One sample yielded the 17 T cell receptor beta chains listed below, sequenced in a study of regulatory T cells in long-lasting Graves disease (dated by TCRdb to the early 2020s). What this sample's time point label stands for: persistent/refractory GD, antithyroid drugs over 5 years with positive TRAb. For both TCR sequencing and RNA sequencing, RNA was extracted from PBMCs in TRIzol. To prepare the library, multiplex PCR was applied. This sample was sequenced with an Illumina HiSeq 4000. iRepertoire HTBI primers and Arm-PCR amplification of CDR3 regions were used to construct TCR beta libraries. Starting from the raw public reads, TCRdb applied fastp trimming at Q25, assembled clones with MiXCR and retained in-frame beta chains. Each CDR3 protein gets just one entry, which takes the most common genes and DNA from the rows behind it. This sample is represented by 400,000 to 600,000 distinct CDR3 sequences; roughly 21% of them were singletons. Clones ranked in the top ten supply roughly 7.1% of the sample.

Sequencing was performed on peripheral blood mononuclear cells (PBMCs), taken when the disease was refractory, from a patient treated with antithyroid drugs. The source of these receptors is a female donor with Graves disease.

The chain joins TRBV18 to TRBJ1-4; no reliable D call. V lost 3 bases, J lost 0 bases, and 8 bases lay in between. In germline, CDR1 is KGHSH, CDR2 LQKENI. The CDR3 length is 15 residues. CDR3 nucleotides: TGTGCCAGCTCACCGAGGGCAGCAACTAATGAAAAACTGTTTTTT. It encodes CASSPRAATNEKLFF.

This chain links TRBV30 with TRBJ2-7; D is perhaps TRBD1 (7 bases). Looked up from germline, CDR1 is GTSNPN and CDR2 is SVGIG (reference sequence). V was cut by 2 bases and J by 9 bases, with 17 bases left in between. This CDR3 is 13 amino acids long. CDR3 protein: CAWSWSIQGGQYF. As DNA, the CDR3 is TGTGCCTGGAGTTGGTCAATCCAGGGGGGGCAGTACTTC.

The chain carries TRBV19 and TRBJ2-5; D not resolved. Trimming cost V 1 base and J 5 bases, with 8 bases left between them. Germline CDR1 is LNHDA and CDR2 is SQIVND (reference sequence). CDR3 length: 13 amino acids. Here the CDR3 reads CASSIAAYETQYF. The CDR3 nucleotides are TGTGCCAGTAGTATAGCCGCCTATGAGACCCAGTACTTC.

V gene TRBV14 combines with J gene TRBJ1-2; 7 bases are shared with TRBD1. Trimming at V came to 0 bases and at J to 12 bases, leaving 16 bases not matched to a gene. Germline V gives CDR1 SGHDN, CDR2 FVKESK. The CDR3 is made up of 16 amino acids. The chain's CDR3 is CASSQDLTGLPRGDTF. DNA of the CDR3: TGTGCCAGCAGCCAAGATTTGACAGGGCTCCCGAGGGGCGACACCTTC. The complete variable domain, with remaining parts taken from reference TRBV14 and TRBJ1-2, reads EAGVTQFPSHSVIEKGQTVTLRCDPISGHDNLYWYRRVMGKEIKFLLHFVKESKQDESGMPNNRFLAERTGGTYSTLKVQPAELEDSGVYFCASSQDLTGLPRGDTFGSGTRLTVV.

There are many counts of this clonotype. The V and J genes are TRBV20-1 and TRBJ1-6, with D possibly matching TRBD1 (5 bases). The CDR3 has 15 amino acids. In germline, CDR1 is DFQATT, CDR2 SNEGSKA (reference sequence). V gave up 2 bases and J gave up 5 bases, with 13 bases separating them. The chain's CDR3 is CSARPPRGNNSPLHF. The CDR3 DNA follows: TGCAGTGCTAGACCCCCACGGGGGAATAATTCACCCCTCCACTTT.

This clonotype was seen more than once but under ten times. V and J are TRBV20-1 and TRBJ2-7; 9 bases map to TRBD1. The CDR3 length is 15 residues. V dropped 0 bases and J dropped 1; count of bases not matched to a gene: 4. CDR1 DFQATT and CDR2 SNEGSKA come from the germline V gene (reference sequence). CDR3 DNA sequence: TGCAGTGCTAGAGATGGGACAGGGACTTCCTACGAGCAGTACTTC. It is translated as CSARDGTGTSYEQYF.

CDR3 nucleotide sequence: TGTGCCAGCAGTGGGACGGTCACAAATGAGCAGTTCTTC. Residues: CASSGTVTNEQFF. The rearrangement joins TRBV12-3 or TRBV12-4 to TRBJ2-1, with D perhaps given as TRBD1 or TRBD2 (5 bases each). V was pared by 5 bases and J by 7 bases, with 12 bases between. The CDR3 covers 13 residues.

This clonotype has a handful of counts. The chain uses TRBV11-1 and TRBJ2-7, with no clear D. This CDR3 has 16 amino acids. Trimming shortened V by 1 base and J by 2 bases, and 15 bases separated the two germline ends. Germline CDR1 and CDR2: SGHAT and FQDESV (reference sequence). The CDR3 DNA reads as TGTGCCAGCAGCTTAGATTCAGGTCCTCCAACCTACGAGCAGTACTTC. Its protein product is CASSLDSGPPTYEQYF. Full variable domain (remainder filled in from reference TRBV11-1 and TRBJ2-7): EAEVAQSPRYKITEKSQAVAFWCDPISGHATLYWYRQILGQGPELLVQFQDESVVDDSQLPKDRFSAERLKGVDSTLKIQPAELGDSAMYLCASSLDSGPPTYEQYFGPGTRLTVT.

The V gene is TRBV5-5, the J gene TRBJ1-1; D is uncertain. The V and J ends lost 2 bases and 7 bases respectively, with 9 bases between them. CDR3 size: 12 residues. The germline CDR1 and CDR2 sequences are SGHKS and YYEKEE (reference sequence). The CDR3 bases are TGTGCCAGCAGCTTTCGGGGTATTGAAGCTTTCTTT. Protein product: CASSFRGIEAFF.

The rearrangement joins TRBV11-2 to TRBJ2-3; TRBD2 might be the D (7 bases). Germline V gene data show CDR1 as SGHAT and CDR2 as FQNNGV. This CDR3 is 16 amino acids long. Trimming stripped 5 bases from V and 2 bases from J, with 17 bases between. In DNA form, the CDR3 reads TGTGCCAGCAGCATGCGGAGGGGGGGGAACACAGATACGCAGTATTTT. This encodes CASSMRRGGNTDTQYF.

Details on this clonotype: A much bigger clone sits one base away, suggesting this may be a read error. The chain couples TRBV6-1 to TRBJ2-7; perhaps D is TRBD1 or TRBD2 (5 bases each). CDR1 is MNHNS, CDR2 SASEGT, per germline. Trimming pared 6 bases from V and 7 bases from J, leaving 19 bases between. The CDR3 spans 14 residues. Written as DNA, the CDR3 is TGTGCCAGCAGGAACCCAGGGACCTACAATGAGCAGTACTTC. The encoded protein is CASRNPGTYNEQYF.

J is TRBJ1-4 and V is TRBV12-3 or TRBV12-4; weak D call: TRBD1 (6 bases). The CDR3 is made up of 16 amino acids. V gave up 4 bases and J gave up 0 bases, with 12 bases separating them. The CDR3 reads CASSSGQTSTNEKLFF. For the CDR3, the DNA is TGTGCCAGCAGTTCCGGACAGACTTCAACTAATGAAAAACTGTTTTTT.

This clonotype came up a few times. The CDR3 here is CSANSGDTEAFF. DNA of the CDR3: TGCAGTGCCAACTCAGGGGACACTGAAGCTTTCTTT. V usage is TRBV20-1 and J usage is TRBJ1-1, with D tentatively TRBD1 (6 bases). The CDR3 is 12 residues long. Germline lookup yields CDR1 DFQATT and CDR2 SNEGSKA (reference sequence). Trimming stripped 6 bases from V and 3 bases from J, with 11 bases between.

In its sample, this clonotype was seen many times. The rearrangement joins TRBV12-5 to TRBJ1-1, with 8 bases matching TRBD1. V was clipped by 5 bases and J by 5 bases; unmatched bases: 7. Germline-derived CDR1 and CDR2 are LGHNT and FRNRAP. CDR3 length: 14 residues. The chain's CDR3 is CASGPSRTGTEAFF. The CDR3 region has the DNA TGTGCTAGTGGTCCTAGCCGGACAGGGACTGAAGCTTTCTTT.

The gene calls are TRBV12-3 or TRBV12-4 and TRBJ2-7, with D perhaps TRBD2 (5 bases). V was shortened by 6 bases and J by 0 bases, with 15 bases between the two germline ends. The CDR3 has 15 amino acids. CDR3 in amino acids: CASSLGLKGSYEQYF. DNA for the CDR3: TGTGCCAGCAGCCTCGGACTCAAGGGCTCCTACGAGCAGTACTTC.

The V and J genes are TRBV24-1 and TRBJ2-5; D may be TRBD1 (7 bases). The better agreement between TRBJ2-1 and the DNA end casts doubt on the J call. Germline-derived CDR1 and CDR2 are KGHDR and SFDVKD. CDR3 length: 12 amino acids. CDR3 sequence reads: CATKGGGDEQFF. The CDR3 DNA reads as TGTGCCACCAAAGGGGGCGGGGATGAGCAGTTCTTC.

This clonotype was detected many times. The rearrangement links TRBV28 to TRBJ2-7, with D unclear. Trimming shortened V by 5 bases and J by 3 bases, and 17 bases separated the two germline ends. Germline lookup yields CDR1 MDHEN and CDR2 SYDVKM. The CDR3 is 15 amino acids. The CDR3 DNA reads TGTGCCAGCAGTCCCCTGACTGACTTCCACTACGAGCAGTACTTC. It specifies CASSPLTDFHYEQYF. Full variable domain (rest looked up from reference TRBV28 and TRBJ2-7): DVKVTQSSRYLVKRTGEKVFLECVQDMDHENMFWYRQDPGLGLRLIYFSYDVKMKEKGDIPEGYSVSREKKERFSLILESASTNQTSMYLCASSPLTDFHYEQYFGPGTRLTVT.